The source of this TCR beta chain is a study of CD8 T cells in ankylosing spondylitis. Overall study results and limits: Significant enrichment of disease-linked clones was reported in matched ankylosing spondylitis synovial fluid. For ankylosing spondylitis blood, a TCR beta motif of several highly homologous variants appeared characteristic. In reactive arthritis synovial fluid and blood, some motif variants had been reported before. Peripheral blood samples showed relatively rare disease-linked clones, and these clones were CD8+.

The CDR3 is 12 residues long. The V gene's germline CDR1 is LGHDT and CDR2 YNNKEL (reference sequence). The V gene end was trimmed by 3 bases and the J gene end by 15 bases; junction bases not matched to a gene: 8. Worth noting for this clonotype: Its antigen is not known.

From the 5' RACE reads, TCRdb called clonotypes with MiXCR, one entry per CDR3 protein. The sample holds fewer than 400,000 distinct CDR3 sequences, roughly 14% seen once. V and J are TRBV3-1 and TRBJ2-1; 7 bases align to TRBD1. Sequences were obtained from blood, either unsorted or a sorted T cell fraction (not recorded which). The sequence was obtained from a male donor with ankylosing spondylitis or in good health (not recorded which). The CDR3 loop reads CASSQKGAARFF. The CDR3 bases are TGTGCCAGCAGCCAGAAGGGGGCAGCGAGGTTCTTC.